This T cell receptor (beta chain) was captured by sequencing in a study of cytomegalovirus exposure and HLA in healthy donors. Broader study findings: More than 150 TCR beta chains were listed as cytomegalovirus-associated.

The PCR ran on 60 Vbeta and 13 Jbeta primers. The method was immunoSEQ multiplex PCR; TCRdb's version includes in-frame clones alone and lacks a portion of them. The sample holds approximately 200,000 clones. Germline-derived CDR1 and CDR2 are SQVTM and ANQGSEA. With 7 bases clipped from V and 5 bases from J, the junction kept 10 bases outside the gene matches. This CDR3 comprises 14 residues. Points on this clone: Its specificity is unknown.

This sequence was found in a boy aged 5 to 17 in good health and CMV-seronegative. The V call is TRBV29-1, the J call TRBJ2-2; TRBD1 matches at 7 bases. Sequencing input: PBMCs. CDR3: CSDDIDRDTGELFF. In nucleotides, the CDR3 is TGCAGCGATGATATCGACAGGGATACCGGGGAGCTGTTTTTT.